This record concerns one T cell receptor beta chain sequence. These data come from a study of identifying expanded T cells in peripheral blood. Germline trimming cut 6 bases from V and 7 bases from J; bases unmatched to any gene: 10. The CDR3 runs 15 residues. CDR1 and CDR2 from the germline V gene are SNHLY and FYNNEI. Produced via immunoSEQ multiplex PCR; TCRdb's table is partial and in-frame only. The sample records fewer than 130,000 clones, around 88% being singletons. The clonotype comes from a person aged 18 to 75 in good health. This chain connects TRBV2 to TRBJ2-2, with 8 bases lining up with TRBD2. The specimen was blood. CDR3 region: CASSDGTRWYGELFF. The CDR3 DNA reads TGTGCCAGCAGCGATGGGACTAGGTGGTACGGGGAGCTGTTTTTT.